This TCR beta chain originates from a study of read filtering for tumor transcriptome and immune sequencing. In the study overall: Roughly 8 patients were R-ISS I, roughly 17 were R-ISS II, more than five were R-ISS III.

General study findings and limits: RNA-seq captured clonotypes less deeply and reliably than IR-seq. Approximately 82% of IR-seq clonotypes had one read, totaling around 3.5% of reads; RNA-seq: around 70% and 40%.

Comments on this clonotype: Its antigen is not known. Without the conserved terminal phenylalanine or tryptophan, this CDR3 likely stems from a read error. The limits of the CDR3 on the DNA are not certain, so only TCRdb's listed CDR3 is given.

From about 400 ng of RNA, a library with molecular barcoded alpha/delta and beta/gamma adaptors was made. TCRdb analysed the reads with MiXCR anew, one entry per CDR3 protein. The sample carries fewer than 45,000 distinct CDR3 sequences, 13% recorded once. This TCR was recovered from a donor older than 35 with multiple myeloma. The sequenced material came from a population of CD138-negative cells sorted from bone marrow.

CDR3 sequence reads: CASSYGTGTNGEQLY. V and J are TRBV7-3 and TRBJ2-1; the table's D call, TRBD1, was not checked against the DNA. Germline V gene data show CDR1 as SGHTA and CDR2 as FQGTGA. The length of the CDR3 is 15 amino acids, counting both ends.